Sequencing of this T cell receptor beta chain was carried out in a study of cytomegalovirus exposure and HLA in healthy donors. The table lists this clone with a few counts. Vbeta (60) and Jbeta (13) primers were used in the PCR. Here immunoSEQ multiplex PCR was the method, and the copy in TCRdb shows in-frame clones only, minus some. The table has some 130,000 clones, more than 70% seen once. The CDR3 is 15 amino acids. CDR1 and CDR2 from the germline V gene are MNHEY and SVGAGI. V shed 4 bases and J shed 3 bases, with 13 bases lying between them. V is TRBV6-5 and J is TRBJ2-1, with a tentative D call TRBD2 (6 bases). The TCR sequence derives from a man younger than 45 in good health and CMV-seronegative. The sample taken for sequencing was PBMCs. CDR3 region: CASSSGTSRYNEQFF. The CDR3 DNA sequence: TGTGCCAGCAGTTCCGGGACTTCACGCTACAATGAGCAGTTCTTC.